What follows are 20 T cell receptor beta chains derived from one specimen sequenced in a study of blood T cell repertoires in COVID-19. Sequenced by immunoSEQ multiplex PCR; TCRdb stores in-frame clones only, minus some. The sample has about 120,000 clones, around 83% seen once. The sample consisted of peripheral blood. These receptors all stem from a man aged 60-69 years with acute or convalescent COVID-19.

Notes on this clone: At one of its ends the junction is not consistent with the germline gene, which may arise from a read error. The CDR3 sequence: CASSIVQGETQYF. The CDR3 nucleotides read TGTGCCAGTAGCATAGTTCAGGGAGAGACCCAGTACTTC. The chain recombines TRBV19 with TRBJ2-5, with D tentatively TRBD1 (5 bases). CDR1 LNHDA and CDR2 SQIVND come from the germline V gene (reference sequence). This CDR3 has 13 amino acids.

The chain uses TRBV10-3 and TRBJ1-1, with D tentatively TRBD1 (6 bases). CDR3 length equals 12 residues. CDR1 is ENHRY and CDR2 is SYGVKD in the germline V gene. Deletions cut 6 bases from V and 4 bases from J, with 9 bases between. The CDR3 DNA sequence: TGTGCCATCAGACAGGGCGTCACTGAAGCTTTCTTT. Translation: CAIRQGVTEAFF.

The chain joins TRBV29-1 to TRBJ2-3; 7 bases fit TRBD2. CDR1 is SQVTM, CDR2 ANQGSEA, per germline. The V and J ends lost 6 bases and 6 bases, in that order; junction bases with no gene match: 6. CDR3 length: 12 amino acids. CDR3 nucleotide sequence: TGCAGCGTCCACCTACTAGCGGATACGCAGTATTTT. It is translated as CSVHLLADTQYF.

The rearrangement joins TRBV19 to TRBJ1-4, with TRBD1 matching over 8 bases. Germline lookup yields CDR1 LNHDA and CDR2 SQIVND (reference sequence). V lost 5 bases and J lost 7; bases outside the gene matches: 6. The CDR3 loop spans 14 amino acids. The CDR3 sequence: CASSSDRVGEKLFF. In DNA form, the CDR3 reads TGTGCCAGTAGTTCGGACAGGGTTGGTGAAAAACTGTTTTTT.

This chain links TRBV28 with TRBJ1-1; no firm D call. Trimming removed 6 bases at V and 5 bases at J, with 10 bases between. The V gene's germline CDR1 is MDHEN and CDR2 SYDVKM. This CDR3 has 12 amino acids. The CDR3 DNA follows: TGTGCCAGCAGCCTTACAGAGACTGAAGCTTTCTTT. Protein: CASSLTETEAFF.

The CDR3 here is CATSRRGGAGNTIYF. The CDR3 nucleotides are TGTGCCACCAGCAGGAGGGGGGGAGCTGGAAACACCATATATTTT. The chain employs TRBV15 and TRBJ1-3, with D perhaps TRBD1 (6 bases). This CDR3 is built from 15 residues. Germline V gene data show CDR1 as LNHNV and CDR2 as YYDKDF (reference sequence). V dropped 3 bases and J dropped 2 bases, with 11 bases sitting between them.

CDR3 residues: CASSPGPGANVLTF. As DNA, the CDR3 is TGCGCCAGCAGCCCAGGGCCTGGGGCCAACGTCCTGACTTTC. The chain carries TRBV5-1 and TRBJ2-6; D might be TRBD1 (5 bases). The CDR3 totals 14 residues. Germline CDR1 is SGHRS and CDR2 is YFSETQ. The germline V and J ends were trimmed by 4 bases and 2 bases, with 7 bases remaining between them. The full variable domain, with the rest looked up from reference TRBV5-1 and TRBJ2-6, is KAGVTQTPRYLIKTRGQQVTLSCSPISGHRSVSWYQQTPGQGLQFLFEYFSETQRNKGNFPGRFSGRQFSNSRSEMNVSTLELGDSALYLCASSPGPGANVLTFGAGSRLTVL.

The chain couples TRBV7-6 to TRBJ2-1; 7 bases agree with TRBD2. The CDR3 is 17 amino acids. V lost 4 bases and J lost 3; bases outside the gene matches: 12. Germline loops: CDR1 SGHVS, CDR2 FNYEAQ. The CDR3 is CASSSFRQRGSYNEQFF. The CDR3 coding sequence is TGTGCCAGCAGCTCATTCCGACAGCGGGGCAGCTACAATGAGCAGTTCTTC.

The chain joins TRBV30 to TRBJ1-4, with D maybe TRBD1 (6 bases). V lost 3 bases to trimming and J lost 5 bases, with 10 bases between them. This CDR3 is built from 13 residues. CDR1 is GTSNPN and CDR2 is SVGIG in the germline V gene (reference sequence). This chain's CDR3 is CAWRQRGNEKLFF. The CDR3 DNA reads TGTGCCTGGAGACAGAGGGGGAATGAAAAACTGTTTTTT.

The rearrangement links TRBV28 to TRBJ1-1; D gene unclear. The V and J ends lost 6 bases and 0 bases respectively, with 14 bases between them. The CDR3 has 15 residues. Germline V gives CDR1 MDHEN, CDR2 SYDVKM. The CDR3 sequence is CASRSLGSVNTEAFF. CDR3 DNA sequence: TGTGCCAGCAGGTCCCTTGGGAGCGTGAACACTGAAGCTTTCTTT. The entire variable domain, with the rest obtained from reference TRBV28 and TRBJ1-1, is as follows: DVKVTQSSRYLVKRTGEKVFLECVQDMDHENMFWYRQDPGLGLRLIYFSYDVKMKEKGDIPEGYSVSREKKERFSLILESASTNQTSMYLCASRSLGSVNTEAFFGQGTRLTVV.

V gene TRBV7-3 combines with J gene TRBJ2-1; 8 nucleotides line up with TRBD2. Germline CDR1 and CDR2: SGHTA and FQGTGA. The V and J ends lost 2 bases and 6 bases, in that order; junction bases with no gene match: 9. CDR3 length equals 16 residues. CDR3 sequence reads: CASSLSPSGGTNEQFF. CDR3 nucleotide sequence: TGTGCCAGCAGCTTATCCCCCAGCGGGGGTACCAATGAGCAGTTCTTC.

V gene TRBV27 combines with J gene TRBJ2-3; TRBD1 aligns across 7 bases. Trimming removed 5 bases from V and 1 base from J; junction bases left unmatched: 6. CDR3 length: 15 residues. Germline loops: CDR1 MNHEY, CDR2 SMNVEV (reference sequence). DNA for the CDR3: TGTGCCAGCAGTAATACAGGGGTGGGCACAGATACGCAGTATTTT. It yields the protein CASSNTGVGTDTQYF.

The chain has TRBV19 and TRBJ2-7, with a tentative D call TRBD2 (6 bases). CDR3 size: 10 residues. Germline V gene sequence: CDR1 LNHDA, CDR2 SQIVND (reference sequence). Trimming removed 9 bases at V and 6 bases at J, with 9 bases between. CDR3 sequence (DNA): TGTGCCAGGTGGGGAGGCGAGCAGTACTTC. This encodes CARWGGEQYF.

The chain carries TRBV7-3 and TRBJ1-2, with TRBD1 as a possible D gene (5 bases). There are 13 residues in the CDR3. In germline, CDR1 is SGHTA, CDR2 FQGTGA. V was pared by 0 bases and J by 4 bases, with 6 bases between. CDR3 amino acids: CASSLTGGYGYTF. The CDR3 DNA follows: TGTGCCAGCAGCTTAACCGGGGGCTATGGCTACACCTTC. The whole variable domain, filled in from reference TRBV7-3 and TRBJ1-2, reads GAGVSQTPSNKVTEKGKYVELRCDPISGHTALYWYRQSLGQGPEFLIYFQGTGAADDSGLPNDRFFAVRPEGSVSTLKIQRTERGDSAVYLCASSLTGGYGYTFGSGTRLTVV.

The chain joins TRBV5-1 to TRBJ1-3; TRBD1 aligns across 8 bases. The CDR3 sequence is 15 residues long. Trimming removed 3 bases from V and 2 bases from J; junction bases left unmatched: 4. Germline-derived CDR1 and CDR2 are SGHRS and YFSETQ. Here the CDR3 DNA reads TGCGCCAGCAGCTCGACAGGGGCTGCTGGAAACACCATATATTTT. Amino acids: CASSSTGAAGNTIYF.

The chain combines TRBV28 with TRBJ1-1, with a weak D call TRBD1 (5 bases). The germline V and J ends were trimmed by 5 bases and 0 bases, with 10 bases remaining between them. Germline CDR1 reads MDHEN; CDR2 reads SYDVKM. The CDR3 sequence is 14 residues long. CDR3 bases: TGTGCCAGCAGTATCAGGGTCATGAACACTGAAGCTTTCTTT. Amino acid sequence: CASSIRVMNTEAFF.

The chain couples TRBV27 to TRBJ1-1; D unclear. Trimming left V 0 bases short and J 5 bases short, with 7 bases between. The CDR3 covers 13 residues. The germline V gene encodes CDR1 MNHEY and CDR2 SMNVEV (reference sequence). In DNA form, the CDR3 reads TGTGCCAGCAGTTTATCCCGAGGGACTGAAGCTTTCTTT. This gives the protein CASSLSRGTEAFF.

The V and J genes are TRBV3-1 (or the pseudogene TRBV3-2) and TRBJ1-4; 9 bases match TRBD1. The CDR3 is 15 amino acids. CDR1 and CDR2 (germline): LGHDT, YNNKEL (reference sequence). The junction had 5 bases not matched to a gene; V was cut back by 4 bases and J by 5 bases. CDR3 bases: TGTGCCAGCAGCCCTTGGGGACAGGGAAATGAAAAACTGTTTTTT. It specifies CASSPWGQGNEKLFF.

The chain employs TRBV27 and TRBJ2-2, with 7 positions matching TRBD2. The CDR3 contains 15 residues. V was pared by 2 bases and J by 1 base, with 1 base of the junction left unmatched. CDR1 is MNHEY, CDR2 SMNVEV, per germline (reference sequence). The CDR3 nucleotides are TGTGCCAGCAGTTTAGGGACTAAGAACACCGGGGAGCTGTTTTTT. This sequence encodes CASSLGTKNTGELFF.

The V call is TRBV12-3 or TRBV12-4, the J call TRBJ1-1; TRBD1 agrees at 9 bases. CDR3 length: 12 amino acids. With 8 bases clipped from V and 7 bases from J, the junction kept 5 bases outside the gene matches. CDR3 sequence (DNA): TGTGCCAGCCTGAGACAGGGGGGTGAAGCTTTCTTT. The encoded protein is CASLRQGGEAFF.